Each of the 23 T cell receptor beta chains below was sequenced from the same sample in a study of T cells in Graves' hyperthyroidism and ophthalmopathy (dated by TCRdb to the late 2010s). The library was prepared using multiplex PCR. Reads for this sample came from an Illumina HiSeq 2000. The TCR beta CDR3 regions were amplified from RNA transcripts. A first-round RT-PCR of the TCR CDR3 used the HTBI primer set with the Qiagen OneStep RT-PCR kit. Clones were called with MiXCR by TCRdb after fastp trimmed the public reads at Q25, and only in-frame beta chains were retained. CDR3 protein sequences are deduplicated, and each keeps its most common genes and DNA. The table for this sample lists roughly 500,000 distinct CDR3 sequences; less than 25% of them were counted only once. Roughly 49% of the sample is taken by the ten largest. Material for sequencing was blood. These receptors all stem from a woman aged 70-85 years with Graves' ophthalmopathy.

This clonotype appeared many times. The gene calls are TRBV20-1 and TRBJ2-1; D call uncertain. This CDR3 is built from 10 residues. Trimming took off 3 bases at V and 9 bases at J, with 6 bases between the two ends. Germline assignment: CDR1 DFQATT and CDR2 SNEGSKA (reference sequence). The CDR3 here is CSASGREQFF. The CDR3 coding sequence is TGCAGTGCTAGTGGGCGTGAGCAGTTCTTC.

This clonotype was detected many times. The V call is TRBV2, the J call TRBJ1-1; tentatively, D is TRBD1 (6 bases). V was pared by 6 bases and J by 1 base, with 18 bases between. Germline CDR1 reads SNHLY; CDR2 reads FYNNEI. The CDR3 is 16 residues long. The CDR3 coding sequence is TGTGCCAGCAGCCTAAAGACAGGCAACCCGAACACTGAAGCTTTCTTT. Its translation: CASSLKTGNPNTEAFF.

V and J are TRBV20-1 and TRBJ1-5; D ambiguous. The CDR3 sequence is 13 residues long. Between the trimmed V and J ends, which lost 2 bases and 0 bases, there was a span of 5 bases. Germline values: CDR1 DFQATT, CDR2 SNEGSKA (reference sequence). CDR3: CSARIGSNQPQHF. The CDR3 bases are TGCAGTGCTAGAATTGGTAGCAATCAGCCCCAGCATTTT.

This clonotype was detected once. J is TRBJ2-3 and V is TRBV12-3 or TRBV12-4; 15 bases align to TRBD2. This CDR3 region has 18 residues. Trimming cost V 5 bases and J 4 bases; bases outside gene matches: 10. For the CDR3, the DNA is TGTGCCAGCAGTATCTGGACTAGCGGGAGGGCCTCGCCAGATACGCAGTATTTT. It encodes CASSIWTSGRASPDTQYF.

This clonotype showed up many times. V gene TRBV28 combines with J gene TRBJ2-7, with D tentatively TRBD1 (6 bases). From germline, CDR1 is MDHEN and CDR2 SYDVKM. There are 14 residues in the CDR3. Trimming pared 4 bases from V and 2 bases from J, leaving 12 bases between. In DNA form, the CDR3 reads TGTGCCAGCAGTTATACAGGGATTCCCTACGAGCAGTACTTC. Its protein product is CASSYTGIPYEQYF.

The rearrangement joins TRBV20-1 to TRBJ2-3, with TRBD2 matching 12 bases. This CDR3 spans 17 amino acids. V lost 1 base, J lost 2 bases, and 7 bases stayed unmatched. Looked up from germline, CDR1 is DFQATT and CDR2 is SNEGSKA (reference sequence). CDR3 nucleotide sequence: TGCAGTGCTAGAGTTCCGTGGACTAGCGGGGTCACAGATACGCAGTATTTT. This encodes CSARVPWTSGVTDTQYF.

This clonotype was detected ten times or more. The genes are TRBV7-2 and TRBJ2-7, with 10 nucleotides matching TRBD1. The J segment lost 7 bases and the V segment lost 5 bases, leaving 11 bases of the junction unmatched. Germline V CDR1 and CDR2: SGHTA, FQGNSA. The length of the CDR3 is 15 residues. The CDR3 reads CASSLPPGTGVEQYF. CDR3 nucleotide sequence: TGTGCCAGCAGCCTCCCGCCTGGGACAGGGGTTGAGCAGTACTTC.

This clonotype was detected many times. Written as DNA, the CDR3 is TGTGCCAGCAGAGGTTTTACCTACGAGCAGTACTTC. The encoded protein is CASRGFTYEQYF. The rearrangement uses TRBV2 and TRBJ2-7; D remains unclear. Germline loops: CDR1 SNHLY, CDR2 FYNNEI. The CDR3 covers 12 residues. The V end lost 6 bases, the J end lost 2 bases, and 8 bases lay between the germline ends.

The chain employs TRBV27 and TRBJ2-1; D is possibly TRBD1 or TRBD2 (6 bases each). The ends were cut back, 6 bases at V and 4 bases at J, with 22 bases in the middle. The CDR3 contains 17 residues. The germline gives CDR1 MNHEY, CDR2 SMNVEV (reference sequence). In DNA, the CDR3 is TGTGCCAGCAGGCCAGAGGAGGGGGGCTTTGAATACAATGAGCAGTTCTTC. This codes for CASRPEEGGFEYNEQFF.

This clonotype appeared a few times. This chain's CDR3 is CASSGQGGTNEKLFF. The CDR3 region has the DNA TGTGCCAGCAGTGGACAGGGGGGAACTAATGAAAAACTGTTTTTT. The V and J genes are TRBV6-1 and TRBJ1-4; 9 nucleotides line up with TRBD1. CDR1 is MNHNS, CDR2 SASEGT, per germline. This CDR3 contains 15 residues. Losses at the gene ends were 4 bases for V and 1 base for J; bases not matched to a gene: 1.

The rearrangement joins TRBV29-1 to TRBJ2-2, with D unclear. Per the germline V gene, CDR1 is SQVTM and CDR2 is ANQGSEA. V lost 6 bases, J lost 1 base, and 6 bases lay in between. There are 12 residues in the CDR3. The CDR3 bases are TGCAGCGTCCAGGTGAACACCGGGGAGCTGTTTTTT. Encoded protein: CSVQVNTGELFF.

The table lists this clonotype with many counts. The chain uses TRBV11-2 and TRBJ2-1; 12 nucleotides align to TRBD2. Trimming removed 6 bases from V and 4 bases from J; junction bases left unmatched: 4. The CDR3 runs to 15 residues. CDR1 is SGHAT and CDR2 is FQNNGV in the germline V gene. This chain's CDR3 is CASRATSGGYNEQFF. CDR3 in DNA: TGTGCCAGCAGGGCCACTAGCGGGGGGTACAATGAGCAGTTCTTC.

The rearrangement joins TRBV20-1 to TRBJ2-3; D is perhaps TRBD2 (5 bases). This CDR3 comprises 17 residues. Germline V gives CDR1 DFQATT, CDR2 SNEGSKA (reference sequence). V lost 0 bases, J lost 0 bases, and 16 bases lay in between. The CDR3 DNA follows: TGCAGTGCTAGAGATTCCGCGATTCGAGGGAGCACAGATACGCAGTATTTT. Protein: CSARDSAIRGSTDTQYF.

J is TRBJ2-1 and V is TRBV12-3 or TRBV12-4, with 12 bases identical to TRBD2. The V gene end was trimmed by 3 bases and the J gene end by 4 bases; junction bases not matched to a gene: 10. This CDR3 region has 18 residues. The CDR3 region is CASSFQASGRARYNEQFF. In nucleotides, the CDR3 is TGTGCCAGCAGTTTTCAGGCTAGCGGGAGGGCGAGGTACAATGAGCAGTTCTTC.

There are a few counts of this clonotype. The V gene is TRBV6-1, the J gene TRBJ2-1; 8 bases agree with TRBD1. The CDR3 loop spans 15 amino acids. Looked up from germline, CDR1 is MNHNS and CDR2 is SASEGT. V shed 2 bases, J shed 6 bases, and the junction held 6 bases outside the gene matches. CDR3 coding DNA: TGTGCCAGCAGTGAACAGGGGGCTATCCCCAATGAGCAGTTCTTC. Protein product: CASSEQGAIPNEQFF.

As for this clonotype: A read error is possible here, since a much larger clone lies one base away. The rearrangement uses TRBV20-1 and TRBJ2-7; weak D call: TRBD1 (5 bases). CDR1 DFQATT and CDR2 SNEGSKA come from the germline V gene (reference sequence). This CDR3 is built from 14 residues. The CDR3 nucleotides read TGCAGTGCTTTGGACACCCGCGGATTCTACGAGCATTACTTC. Translation gives CSALDTRGFYEHYF.

For this clonotype: A much more abundant neighbour one base away suggests this may be a read error. V usage is TRBV12-3 or TRBV12-4 and J usage is TRBJ1-4; D perhaps matches TRBD1 (5 bases). CDR3 length: 11 amino acids. The DNA of the CDR3 is TGTGCCGGCAGGAAGGGACCGAAACTGTTTTTT. This codes for CAGRKGPKLFF.

This sequence joins TRBV12-3 or TRBV12-4 and TRBJ2-1; the match to TRBD2 covers 8 bases. V lost 6 bases, J lost 6 bases, and 7 bases stayed unmatched. This CDR3 has 14 residues. The CDR3 nucleotides read TGTGCCAGCAGACCCCTAGCGGGCCTCAATGAGCAGTTCTTC. The encoded protein is CASRPLAGLNEQFF.

This clonotype was detected a few times. DNA for the CDR3: TGTGCCAGCAGCAAATACGGGACAGGGGGCGCAGATACGCAGTATTTT. As protein: CASSKYGTGGADTQYF. The gene calls are TRBV14 and TRBJ2-3, with 12 bases lining up with TRBD1. The CDR3 contains 16 residues. V lost 5 bases and J lost 4; bases outside the gene matches: 7. From germline, CDR1 is SGHDN and CDR2 FVKESK.

This clonotype occurred a few times. The junction departs from the called germline gene at one end, perhaps through a read error. This chain uses TRBV7-7 with TRBJ2-1; no firm D call. The length of the CDR3 is 13 residues. Germline lookup yields CDR1 SSHAT and CDR2 FNYEAQ (reference sequence). Written as DNA, the CDR3 is TGTGCTAGCAGCCGCGAGACGGGTGGTGAGCAGTTCTTC. Amino acid sequence: CASSRETGGEQFF.

The table lists this clonotype with many counts. The chain couples TRBV28 to TRBJ2-7, with 7 bases aligning to TRBD1. V was clipped by 6 bases and J by 4 bases; unmatched bases: 9. Germline loops: CDR1 MDHEN, CDR2 SYDVKM. The CDR3 totals 14 residues. The CDR3 DNA sequence: TGTGCCAGCAGATCGGGACAGAGCCTTTACGAGCAGTACTTC. Translating gives CASRSGQSLYEQYF.

This clonotype occurred a few times. This chain connects TRBV30 to TRBJ1-4; D remains ambiguous. The germline CDR1 and CDR2 sequences are GTSNPN and SVGIG (reference sequence). The CDR3 length is 13 residues. With 3 bases removed from V and 5 bases from J, the gap between germline ends came to 10 bases. CDR3 bases: TGTGCCTGGAGACGCCGAAGCAATGAAAAACTGTTTTTT. Protein sequence: CAWRRRSNEKLFF.

The V gene is TRBV27, the J gene TRBJ2-3; D not certain. The V end was cut by 3 bases, the J end by 2 bases, with 6 bases between. Per germline, CDR1 MNHEY and CDR2 SMNVEV (reference sequence). The CDR3 is made up of 13 amino acids. The CDR3 nucleotides are TGTGCCAGCAGTTTTCTCCACACAGATACGCAGTATTTT. Translating it yields CASSFLHTDTQYF.